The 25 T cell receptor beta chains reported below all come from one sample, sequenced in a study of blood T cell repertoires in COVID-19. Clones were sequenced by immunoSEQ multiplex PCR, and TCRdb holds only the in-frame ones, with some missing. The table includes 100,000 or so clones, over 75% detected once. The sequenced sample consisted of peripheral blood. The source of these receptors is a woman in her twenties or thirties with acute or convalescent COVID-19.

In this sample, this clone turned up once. The CDR3 DNA is TGTGCCAGCAGCTTCTCGGACAGGGGGGGCAATCAGCCCCAGCATTTT. Translating it yields CASSFSDRGGNQPQHF. The chain links TRBV7-9 to TRBJ1-5; 10 bases fit TRBD1. The CDR3 has 16 residues. CDR1 SEHNR and CDR2 FQNEAQ come from the germline V gene (reference sequence). V lost 3 bases to trimming and J lost 2 bases; unmatched junction nucleotides: 4. Full variable domain (missing parts from reference TRBV7-9 and TRBJ1-5): DTGVSQNPRHKITKRGQNVTFRCDPISEHNRLYWYRQTLGQGPEFLTYFQNEAQLEKSRLLSDRFSAERPKGSFSTLEIQRTEQGDSAMYLCASSFSDRGGNQPQHFGDGTRLSIL.

CDR3 amino acids: CASSLVQGVSTDTQYF. The CDR3 DNA reads as TGTGCCAGCAGCTTAGTACAGGGGGTGAGCACAGATACGCAGTATTTT. The V and J genes are TRBV7-8 and TRBJ2-3; TRBD1 matches at 8 bases. From germline, CDR1 is SGHVS and CDR2 FQNEAQ. V trimming: 1 base; J trimming: 0 bases; junction bases outside the gene matches: 3. CDR3 length: 16 amino acids.

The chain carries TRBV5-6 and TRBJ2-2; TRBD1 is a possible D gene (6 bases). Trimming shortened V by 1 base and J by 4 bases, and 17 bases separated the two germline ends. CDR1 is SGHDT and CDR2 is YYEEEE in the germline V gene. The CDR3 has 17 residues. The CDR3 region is CASSLYLGSGATGELFF. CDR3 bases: TGTGCCAGCAGCTTGTACTTAGGGTCAGGGGCCACCGGGGAGCTGTTTTTT.

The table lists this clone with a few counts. DNA for the CDR3: TGTGCCAGCAGTTTAAGCAGCGATAGCAATCAGCCCCAGCATTTT. Translation gives CASSLSSDSNQPQHF. This chain links TRBV28 with TRBJ1-5; D call uncertain. The CDR3 extends over 15 amino acids. The germline V gene encodes CDR1 MDHEN and CDR2 SYDVKM. The V end lost 2 bases, the J end lost 0 bases, and 8 bases lay between the germline ends.

CDR3 sequence: CASSFTGTVNEKLFF. The CDR3 DNA follows: TGTGCCAGCAGTTTTACCGGGACAGTAAATGAAAAACTGTTTTTT. This chain joins TRBV7-6 and TRBJ1-4; 7 bases agree with TRBD1. Trimming removed 6 bases from V and 5 bases from J; junction bases left unmatched: 9. From germline, CDR1 is SGHVS and CDR2 FNYEAQ. The CDR3 covers 15 residues.

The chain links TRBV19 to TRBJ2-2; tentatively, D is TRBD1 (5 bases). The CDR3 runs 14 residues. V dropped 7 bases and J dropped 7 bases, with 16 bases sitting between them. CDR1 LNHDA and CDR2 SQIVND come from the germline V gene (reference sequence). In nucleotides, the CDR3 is TGTGCCAGTAACTGGGGCGGTGTTGGCGGGGAGCTGTTTTTT. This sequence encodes CASNWGGVGGELFF. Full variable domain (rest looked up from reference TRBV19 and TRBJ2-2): DGGITQSPKYLFRKEGQNVTLSCEQNLNHDAMYWYRQDPGQGLRLIYYSQIVNDFQKGDIAEGYSVSREKKESFPLTVTSAQKNPTAFYLCASNWGGVGGELFFGEGSRLTVL.

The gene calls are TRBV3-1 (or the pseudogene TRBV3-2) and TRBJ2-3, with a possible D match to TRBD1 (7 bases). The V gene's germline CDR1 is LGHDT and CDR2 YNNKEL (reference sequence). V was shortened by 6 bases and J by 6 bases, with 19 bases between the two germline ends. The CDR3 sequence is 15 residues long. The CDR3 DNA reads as TGTGCCAGCAGACACCCGACAGGGAGGTGGGATACGCAGTATTTT. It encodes CASRHPTGRWDTQYF.

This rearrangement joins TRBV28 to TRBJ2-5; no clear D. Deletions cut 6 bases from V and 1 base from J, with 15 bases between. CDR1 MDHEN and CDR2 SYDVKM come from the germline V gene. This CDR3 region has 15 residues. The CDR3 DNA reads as TGTGCCAGCAGACTAATAAGGTCAACCCAAGAGACCCAGTACTTC. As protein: CASRLIRSTQETQYF.

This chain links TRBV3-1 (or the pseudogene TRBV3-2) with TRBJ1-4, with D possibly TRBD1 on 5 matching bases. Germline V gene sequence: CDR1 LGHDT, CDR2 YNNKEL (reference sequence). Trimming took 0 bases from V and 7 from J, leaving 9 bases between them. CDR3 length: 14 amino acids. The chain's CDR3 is CASSQEGRVEKLFF. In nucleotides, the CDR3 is TGTGCCAGCAGCCAAGAAGGCAGGGTTGAAAAACTGTTTTTT.

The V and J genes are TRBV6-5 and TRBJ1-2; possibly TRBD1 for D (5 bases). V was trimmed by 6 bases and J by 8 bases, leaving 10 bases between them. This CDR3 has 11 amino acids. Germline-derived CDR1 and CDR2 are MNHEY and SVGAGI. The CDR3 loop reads CASSPGYGYTF. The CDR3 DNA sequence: TGTGCCAGCAGCCCAGGGTACGGCTACACCTTC.

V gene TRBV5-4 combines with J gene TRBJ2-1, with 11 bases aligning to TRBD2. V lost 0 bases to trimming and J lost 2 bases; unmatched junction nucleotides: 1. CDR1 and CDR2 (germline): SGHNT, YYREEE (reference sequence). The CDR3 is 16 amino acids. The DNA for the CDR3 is TGTGCCAGCAGCTTGGGGGGACTAGCGGCCTACAATGAGCAGTTCTTC. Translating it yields CASSLGGLAAYNEQFF.

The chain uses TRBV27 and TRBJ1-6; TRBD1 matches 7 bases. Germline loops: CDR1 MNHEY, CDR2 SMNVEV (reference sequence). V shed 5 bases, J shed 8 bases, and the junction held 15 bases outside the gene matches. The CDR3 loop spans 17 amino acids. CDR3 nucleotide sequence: TGTGCCAGCAGTCCGGTTACCCTGACAGGGTTGGATTCACCCCTCCACTTT. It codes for CASSPVTLTGLDSPLHF.

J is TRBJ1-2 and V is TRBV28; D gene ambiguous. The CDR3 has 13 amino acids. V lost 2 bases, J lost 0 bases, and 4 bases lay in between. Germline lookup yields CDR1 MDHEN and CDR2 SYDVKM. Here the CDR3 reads CASSLVTNYGYTF. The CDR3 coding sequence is TGTGCCAGCAGTTTAGTTACTAACTATGGCTACACCTTC.

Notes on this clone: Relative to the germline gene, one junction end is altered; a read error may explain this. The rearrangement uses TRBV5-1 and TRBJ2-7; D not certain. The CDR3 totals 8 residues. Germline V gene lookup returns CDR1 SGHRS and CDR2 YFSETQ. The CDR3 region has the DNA TGCGCCAGCAGCTTTGCGGTCTTC. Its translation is CASSFAVF.

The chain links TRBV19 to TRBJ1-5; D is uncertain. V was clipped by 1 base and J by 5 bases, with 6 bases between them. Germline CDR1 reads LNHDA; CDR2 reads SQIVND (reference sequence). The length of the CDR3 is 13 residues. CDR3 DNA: TGTGCCAGTAGTATAGCCCAATATCAGCCCCAGCATTTT. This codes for CASSIAQYQPQHF.

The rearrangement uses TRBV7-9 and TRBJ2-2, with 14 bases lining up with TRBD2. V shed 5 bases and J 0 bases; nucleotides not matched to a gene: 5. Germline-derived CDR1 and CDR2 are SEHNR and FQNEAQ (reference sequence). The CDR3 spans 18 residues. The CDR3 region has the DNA TGTGCCAGCAGCCGGGGACTAGCGGGGGCCCCGAACACCGGGGAGCTGTTTTTT. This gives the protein CASSRGLAGAPNTGELFF.

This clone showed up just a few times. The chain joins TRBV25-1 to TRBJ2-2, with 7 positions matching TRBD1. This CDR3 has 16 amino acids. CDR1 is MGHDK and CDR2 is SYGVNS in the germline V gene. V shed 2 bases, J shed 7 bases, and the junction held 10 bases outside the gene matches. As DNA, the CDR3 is TGTGCCAGCAGTGAAAAGACAGGGTGGCACGACGGGGAGCTGTTTTTT. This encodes CASSEKTGWHDGELFF.

The CDR3 reads CASSARGNQPQHF. CDR3 coding DNA: TGTGCCAGCAGCGCCCGGGGAAATCAGCCCCAGCATTTT. The chain has TRBV7-9 and TRBJ1-5; D gene uncertain. Germline assignment: CDR1 SEHNR and CDR2 FQNEAQ (reference sequence). The CDR3 loop spans 13 amino acids. V dropped 5 bases and J dropped 4 bases, with 9 bases sitting between them.

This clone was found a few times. CDR3 in DNA: TGTGCCAGCAGCCATCCAAGGCGTCAGGGCAGTTTGGATTTAAATTCACCCCTCCACTTT. Its translation is CASSHPRRQGSLDLNSPLHF. This chain uses TRBV7-8 with TRBJ1-6; D might be TRBD1 (5 bases). Deletions cut 5 bases from V and 7 bases from J, with 30 bases between. CDR3 length: 20 amino acids. CDR1 SGHVS and CDR2 FQNEAQ come from the germline V gene.

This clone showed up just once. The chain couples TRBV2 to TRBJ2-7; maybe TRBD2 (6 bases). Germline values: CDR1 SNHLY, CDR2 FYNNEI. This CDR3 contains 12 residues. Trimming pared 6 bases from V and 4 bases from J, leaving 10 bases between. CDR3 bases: TGTGCCAGCAGATTAGCGGAGTACGAGCAGTACTTC. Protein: CASRLAEYEQYF.

CDR3 protein: CAIQGLAGTGELFF. CDR3 sequence (DNA): TGTGCCATCCAGGGACTAGCTGGCACCGGGGAGCTGTTTTTT. J is TRBJ2-2 and V is TRBV10-3; TRBD2 matches 9 bases. Germline values: CDR1 ENHRY, CDR2 SYGVKD. This CDR3 region has 14 residues. The V segment lost 8 bases and the J segment 4 bases; nucleotides outside the gene matches: 5.

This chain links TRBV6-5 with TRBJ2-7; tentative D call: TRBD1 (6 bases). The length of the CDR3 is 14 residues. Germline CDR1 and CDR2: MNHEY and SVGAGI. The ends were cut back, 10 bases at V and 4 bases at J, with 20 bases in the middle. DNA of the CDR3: TGTGCCACACTAGGAGAGGACAGTAGGTACGAGCAGTACTTC. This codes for CATLGEDSRYEQYF.

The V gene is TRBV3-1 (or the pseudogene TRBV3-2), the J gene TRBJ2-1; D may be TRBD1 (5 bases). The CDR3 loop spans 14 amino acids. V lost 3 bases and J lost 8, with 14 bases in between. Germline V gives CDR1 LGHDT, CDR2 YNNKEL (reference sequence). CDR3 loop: CASSHGHVSDEQFF. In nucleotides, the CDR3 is TGTGCCAGCAGCCATGGACACGTCTCCGATGAGCAGTTCTTC.

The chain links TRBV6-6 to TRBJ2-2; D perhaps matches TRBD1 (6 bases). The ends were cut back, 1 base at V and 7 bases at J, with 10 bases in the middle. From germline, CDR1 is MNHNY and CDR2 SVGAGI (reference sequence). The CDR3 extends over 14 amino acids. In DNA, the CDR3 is TGTGCCAGCAGTTACTTAGTAGGGGGCGGGGAGCTGTTTTTT. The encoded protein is CASSYLVGGGELFF.

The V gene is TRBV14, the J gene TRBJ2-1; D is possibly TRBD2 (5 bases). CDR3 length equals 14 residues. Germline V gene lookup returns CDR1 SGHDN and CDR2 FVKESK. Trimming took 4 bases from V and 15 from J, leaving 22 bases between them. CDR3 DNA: TGTGCCAGCAGCCCCTGGGGAGAGGTGTCCAAGTGGTTCTTC. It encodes CASSPWGEVSKWFF.